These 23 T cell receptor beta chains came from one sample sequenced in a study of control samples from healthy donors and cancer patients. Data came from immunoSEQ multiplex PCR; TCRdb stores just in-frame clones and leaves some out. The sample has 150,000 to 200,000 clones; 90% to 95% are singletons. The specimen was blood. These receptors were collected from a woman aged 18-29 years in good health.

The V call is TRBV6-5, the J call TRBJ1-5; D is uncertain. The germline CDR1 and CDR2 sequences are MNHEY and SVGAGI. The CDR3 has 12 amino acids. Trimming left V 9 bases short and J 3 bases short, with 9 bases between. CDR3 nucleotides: TGTGCCAGTAGGACCGCCAATCAGCCCCAGCATTTT. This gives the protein CASRTANQPQHF.

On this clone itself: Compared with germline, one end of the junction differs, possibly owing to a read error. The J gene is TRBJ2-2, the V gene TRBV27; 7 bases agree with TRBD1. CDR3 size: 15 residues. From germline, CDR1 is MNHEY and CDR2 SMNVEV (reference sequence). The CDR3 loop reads CASRKGQADTGKLFF. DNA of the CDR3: TGTGCCAGTAGAAAAGGACAGGCCGACACCGGGAAGCTGTTTTTT.

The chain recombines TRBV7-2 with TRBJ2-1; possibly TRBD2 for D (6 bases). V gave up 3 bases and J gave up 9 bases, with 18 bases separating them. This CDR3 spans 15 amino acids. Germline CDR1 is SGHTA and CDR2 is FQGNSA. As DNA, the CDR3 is TGTGCCAGCAGCTTGGAGCCGGGAGCTCGGAGTGAGCAGTTCTTC. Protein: CASSLEPGARSEQFF.

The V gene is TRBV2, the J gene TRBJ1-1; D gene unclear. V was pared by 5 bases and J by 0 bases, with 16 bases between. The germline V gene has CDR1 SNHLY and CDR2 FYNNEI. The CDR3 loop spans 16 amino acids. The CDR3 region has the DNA TGTGCCAGCAGTTATCAGAACAGCTACATGAACACTGAAGCTTTCTTT. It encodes CASSYQNSYMNTEAFF.

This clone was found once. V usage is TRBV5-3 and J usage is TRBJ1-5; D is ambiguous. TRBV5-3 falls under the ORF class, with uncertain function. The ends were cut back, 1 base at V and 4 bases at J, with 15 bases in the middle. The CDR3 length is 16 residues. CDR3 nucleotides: TGTGCCAGAAGCTTGAAGACGGCGTCAGAAAATCAGCCCCAGCATTTT. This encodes CARSLKTASENQPQHF.

The CDR3 sequence: CASSAIQGVGNTIYF. For the CDR3, the DNA is TGTGCCAGCAGCGCGATACAGGGGGTCGGAAACACCATATATTTT. J is TRBJ1-3 and V is TRBV7-2; TRBD1 aligns across 8 bases. J gave up 4 bases and V 5 bases, and 7 bases lay outside the gene matches. Germline V gene sequence: CDR1 SGHTA, CDR2 FQGNSA. The CDR3 contains 15 residues.

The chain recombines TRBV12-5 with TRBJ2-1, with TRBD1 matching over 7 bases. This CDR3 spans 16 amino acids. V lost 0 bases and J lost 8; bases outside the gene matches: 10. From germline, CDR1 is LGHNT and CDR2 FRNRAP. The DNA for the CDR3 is TGTGCTAGTGGTTTGGTAACAGGGGCGTTTGGCGATGAGCAGTTCTTC. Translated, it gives CASGLVTGAFGDEQFF.

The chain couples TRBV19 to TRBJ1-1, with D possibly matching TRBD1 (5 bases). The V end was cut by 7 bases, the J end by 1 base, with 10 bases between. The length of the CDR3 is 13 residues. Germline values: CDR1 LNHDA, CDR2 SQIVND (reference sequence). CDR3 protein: CASMGVGNTEAFF. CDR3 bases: TGTGCCAGTATGGGGGTCGGGAACACTGAAGCTTTCTTT.

The CDR3 DNA reads TGCGCCAGCAGCTCATACAGGGTGGGCGAGCAGTACTTC. It specifies CASSSYRVGEQYF. The chain carries TRBV5-1 and TRBJ2-7; weak D call: TRBD1 (6 bases). The germline V and J ends were trimmed by 3 bases and 6 bases, with 13 bases remaining between them. The germline CDR1 and CDR2 sequences are SGHRS and YFSETQ. The CDR3 has 13 amino acids.

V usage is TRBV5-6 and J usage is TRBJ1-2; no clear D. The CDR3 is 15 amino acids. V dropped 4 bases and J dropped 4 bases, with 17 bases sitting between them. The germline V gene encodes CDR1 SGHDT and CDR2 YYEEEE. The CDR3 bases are TGTGCCAGCAGCCCGGGCGGAGATTCCGGCTATGGCTACACCTTC. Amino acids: CASSPGGDSGYGYTF.

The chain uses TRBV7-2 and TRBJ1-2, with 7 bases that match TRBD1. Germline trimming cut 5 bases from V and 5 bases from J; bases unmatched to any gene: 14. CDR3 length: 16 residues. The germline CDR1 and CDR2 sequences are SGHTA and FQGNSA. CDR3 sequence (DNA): TGTGCCAGCAGCATCACCCCGCCGGGACAGATGTATGGCTACACCTTC. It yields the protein CASSITPPGQMYGYTF.

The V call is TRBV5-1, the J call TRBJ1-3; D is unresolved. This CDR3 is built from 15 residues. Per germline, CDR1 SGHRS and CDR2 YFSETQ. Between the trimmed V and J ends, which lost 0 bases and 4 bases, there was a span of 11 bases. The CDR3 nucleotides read TGCGCCAGCAGCTTGGCCGGGGTGATCGGAAACACCATATATTTT. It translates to CASSLAGVIGNTIYF.

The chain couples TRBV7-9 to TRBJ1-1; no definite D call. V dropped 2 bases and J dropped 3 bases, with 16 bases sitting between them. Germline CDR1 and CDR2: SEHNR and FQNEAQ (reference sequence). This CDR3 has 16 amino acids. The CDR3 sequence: CASSLRGSLRDTEAFF. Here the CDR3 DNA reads TGTGCCAGCAGCTTACGTGGCAGCCTCAGAGACACTGAAGCTTTCTTT.

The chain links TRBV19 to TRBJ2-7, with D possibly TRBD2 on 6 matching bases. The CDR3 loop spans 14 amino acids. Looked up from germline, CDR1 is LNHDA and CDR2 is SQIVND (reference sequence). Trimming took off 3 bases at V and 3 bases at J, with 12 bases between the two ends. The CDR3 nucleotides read TGTGCCAGTAGTATCCCGGGAGCGCTCTACGAGCAGTACTTC. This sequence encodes CASSIPGALYEQYF.

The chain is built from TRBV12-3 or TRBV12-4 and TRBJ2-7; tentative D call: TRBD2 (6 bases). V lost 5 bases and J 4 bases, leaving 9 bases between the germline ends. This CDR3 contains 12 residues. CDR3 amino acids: CASSDGGYEQYF. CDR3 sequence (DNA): TGTGCCAGCAGTGACGGAGGGTACGAGCAGTACTTC.

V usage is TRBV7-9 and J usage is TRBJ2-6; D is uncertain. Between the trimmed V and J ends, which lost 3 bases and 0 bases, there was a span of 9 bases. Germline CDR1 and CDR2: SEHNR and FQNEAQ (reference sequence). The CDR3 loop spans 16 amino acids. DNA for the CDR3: TGTGCCAGCAGCTTTACGGCGACCTCTGGGGCCAACGTCCTGACTTTC. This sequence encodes CASSFTATSGANVLTF.

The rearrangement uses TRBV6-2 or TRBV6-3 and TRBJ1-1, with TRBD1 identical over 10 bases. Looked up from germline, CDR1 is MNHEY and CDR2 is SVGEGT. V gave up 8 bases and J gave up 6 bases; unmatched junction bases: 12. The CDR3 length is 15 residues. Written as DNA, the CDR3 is TGTGCCAGCGGCCAGACAGGGGGCGTGGGGTCTGAAGCTTTCTTT. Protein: CASGQTGGVGSEAFF.

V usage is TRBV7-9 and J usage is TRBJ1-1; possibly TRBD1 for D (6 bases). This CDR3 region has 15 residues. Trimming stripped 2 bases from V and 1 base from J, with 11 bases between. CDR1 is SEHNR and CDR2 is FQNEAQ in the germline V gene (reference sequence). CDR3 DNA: TGTGCCAGCAGCTTATCACAGGGAAGGAACACTGAAGCTTTCTTT. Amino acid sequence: CASSLSQGRNTEAFF.

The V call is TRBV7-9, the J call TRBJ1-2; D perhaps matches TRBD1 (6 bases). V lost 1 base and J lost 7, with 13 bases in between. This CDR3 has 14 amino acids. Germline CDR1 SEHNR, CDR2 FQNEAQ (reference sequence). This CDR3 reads CASSLDGGHSGYTF. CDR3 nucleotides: TGTGCCAGCAGCTTAGACGGGGGACATAGTGGCTACACCTTC.

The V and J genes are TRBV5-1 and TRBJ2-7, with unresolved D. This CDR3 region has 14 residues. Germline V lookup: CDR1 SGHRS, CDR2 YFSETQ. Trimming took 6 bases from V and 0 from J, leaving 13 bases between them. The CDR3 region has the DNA TGCGCCAGCAAACCTTCCGGAAGCTCCTACGAGCAGTACTTC. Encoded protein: CASKPSGSSYEQYF.

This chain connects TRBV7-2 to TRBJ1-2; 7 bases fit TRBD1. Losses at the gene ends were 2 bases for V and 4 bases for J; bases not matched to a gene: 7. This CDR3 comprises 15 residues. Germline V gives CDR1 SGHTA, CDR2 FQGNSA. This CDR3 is CASSLRLGTAYGYTF. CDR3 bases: TGTGCCAGCAGCTTAAGACTCGGGACAGCCTATGGCTACACCTTC.

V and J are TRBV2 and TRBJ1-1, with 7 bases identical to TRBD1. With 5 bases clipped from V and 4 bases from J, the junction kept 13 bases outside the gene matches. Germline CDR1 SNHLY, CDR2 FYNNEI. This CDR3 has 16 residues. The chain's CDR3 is CASSPLQGGFGTEAFF. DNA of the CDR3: TGTGCCAGCAGTCCTCTTCAGGGGGGATTCGGCACTGAAGCTTTCTTT.

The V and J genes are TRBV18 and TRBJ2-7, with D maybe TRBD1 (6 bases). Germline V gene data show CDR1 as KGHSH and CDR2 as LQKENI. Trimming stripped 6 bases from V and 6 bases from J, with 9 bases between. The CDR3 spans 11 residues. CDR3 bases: TGTGCCAGCTCCAACAGGGTCGAGCAGTACTTC. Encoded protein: CASSNRVEQYF.